The text below deals with one TCR beta chain. The source of the sample is a study of T cell responses to AZD1222 COVID-19 vaccine. Trimming stripped 5 bases from V and 1 base from J, with 12 bases between. The germline V gene has CDR1 MNHEY and CDR2 SMNVEV (reference sequence). The CDR3 spans 15 residues. Generated by immunoSEQ multiplex PCR, the TCRdb table keeps only in-frame clones and is missing some. The sample lists about 120,000 clones, roughly 92% occurring once. This sequence joins TRBV27 and TRBJ1-5; TRBD1 is a possible D gene (5 bases). The sequencing used peripheral blood, collected on day 0 of AZD1222 vaccination. The origin of this receptor is an adult in good health. Written as DNA, the CDR3 is TGTGCCAGCAGTCCGGACAATCTGAGCAATCAGCCCCAGCATTTT. It codes for CASSPDNLSNQPQHF.